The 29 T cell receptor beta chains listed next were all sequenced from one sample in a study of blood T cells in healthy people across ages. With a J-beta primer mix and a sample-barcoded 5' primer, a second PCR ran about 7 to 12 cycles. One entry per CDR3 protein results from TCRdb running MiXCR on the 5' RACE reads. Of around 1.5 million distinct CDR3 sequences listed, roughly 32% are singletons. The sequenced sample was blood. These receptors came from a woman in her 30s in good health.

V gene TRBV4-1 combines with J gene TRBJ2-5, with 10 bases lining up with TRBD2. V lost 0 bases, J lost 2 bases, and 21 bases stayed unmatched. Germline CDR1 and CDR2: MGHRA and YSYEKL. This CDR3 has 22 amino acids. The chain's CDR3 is CASSQESRGGLAGAWRQETQYF. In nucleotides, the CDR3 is TGCGCCAGCAGCCAAGAGAGCCGGGGGGGCCTAGCGGGGGCCTGGCGTCAAGAGACCCAGTACTTC.

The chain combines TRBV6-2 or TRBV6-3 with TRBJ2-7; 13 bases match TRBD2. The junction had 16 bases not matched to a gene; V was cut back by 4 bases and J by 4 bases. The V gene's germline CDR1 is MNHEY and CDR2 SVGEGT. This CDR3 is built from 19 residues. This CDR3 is CASSFLTLGLAGDQYEQYF. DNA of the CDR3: TGTGCCAGCAGTTTCCTCACCCTTGGACTAGCGGGGGATCAATACGAGCAGTACTTC.

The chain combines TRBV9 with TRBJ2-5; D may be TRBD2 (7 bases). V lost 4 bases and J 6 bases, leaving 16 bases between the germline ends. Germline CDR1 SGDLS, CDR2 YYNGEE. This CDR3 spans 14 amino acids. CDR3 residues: CASSRGGAEKTQYF. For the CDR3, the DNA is TGTGCCAGCAGCAGGGGGGGGGCAGAGAAGACCCAGTACTTC.

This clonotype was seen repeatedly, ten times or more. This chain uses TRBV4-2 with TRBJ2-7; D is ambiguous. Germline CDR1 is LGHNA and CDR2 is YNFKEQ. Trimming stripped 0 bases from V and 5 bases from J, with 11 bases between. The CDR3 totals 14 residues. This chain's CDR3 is CASSQEGRVDEQYF. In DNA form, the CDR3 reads TGTGCCAGCAGCCAAGAGGGTCGCGTCGACGAGCAGTACTTC.

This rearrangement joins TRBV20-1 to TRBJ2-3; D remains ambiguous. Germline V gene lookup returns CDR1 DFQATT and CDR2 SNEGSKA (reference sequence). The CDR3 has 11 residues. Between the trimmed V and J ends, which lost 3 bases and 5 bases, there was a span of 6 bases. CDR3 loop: CSASLLDTQYF. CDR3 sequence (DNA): TGCAGTGCTAGTTTACTAGATACGCAGTATTTT.

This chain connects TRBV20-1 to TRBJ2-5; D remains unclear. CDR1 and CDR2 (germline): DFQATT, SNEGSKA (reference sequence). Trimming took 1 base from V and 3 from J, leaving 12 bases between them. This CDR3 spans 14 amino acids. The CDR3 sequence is CSARGRLLEETQYF. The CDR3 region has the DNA TGCAGTGCTAGAGGTCGACTCTTGGAAGAGACCCAGTACTTC.

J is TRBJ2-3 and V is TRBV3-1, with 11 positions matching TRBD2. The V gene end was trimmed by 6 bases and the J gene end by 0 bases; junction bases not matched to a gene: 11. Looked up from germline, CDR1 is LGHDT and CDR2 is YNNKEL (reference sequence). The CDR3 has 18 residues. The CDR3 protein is CASSRELAGGMSTDTQYF. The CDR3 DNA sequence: TGTGCCAGCAGTCGGGAGCTAGCGGGAGGAATGAGCACAGATACGCAGTATTTT.

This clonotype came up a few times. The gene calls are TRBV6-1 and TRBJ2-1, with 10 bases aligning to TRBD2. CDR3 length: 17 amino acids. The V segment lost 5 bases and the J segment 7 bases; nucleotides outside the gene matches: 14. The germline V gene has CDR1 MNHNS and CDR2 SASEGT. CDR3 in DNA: TGTGCCAGCAGTCGTGGTAGATTAGCGGGGGGCCAAAATGAGCAGTTCTTC. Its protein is CASSRGRLAGGQNEQFF.

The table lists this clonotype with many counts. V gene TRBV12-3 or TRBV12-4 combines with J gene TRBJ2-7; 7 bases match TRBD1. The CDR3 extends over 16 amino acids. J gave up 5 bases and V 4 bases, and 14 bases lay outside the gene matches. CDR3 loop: CASSSPGTVSEDEQYF. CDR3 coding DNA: TGTGCCAGCAGTTCCCCCGGGACAGTCTCAGAGGACGAGCAGTACTTC.

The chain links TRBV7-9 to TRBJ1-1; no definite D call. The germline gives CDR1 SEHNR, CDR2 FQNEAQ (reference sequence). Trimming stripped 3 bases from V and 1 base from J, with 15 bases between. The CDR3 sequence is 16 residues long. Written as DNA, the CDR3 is TGTGCCAGCAGCTTTCCCCCCCCTCAGCAGAACACTGAAGCTTTCTTT. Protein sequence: CASSFPPPQQNTEAFF.

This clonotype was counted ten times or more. The CDR3 sequence: CASSLSGGRPGHEGYTF. CDR3 bases: TGTGCCAGCAGTTTATCCGGGGGGAGACCGGGCCACGAGGGCTACACCTTC. The chain joins TRBV27 to TRBJ1-2; maybe TRBD1 (5 bases). CDR3 length: 17 amino acids. CDR1 MNHEY and CDR2 SMNVEV come from the germline V gene (reference sequence). Trimming cost V 0 bases and J 8 bases, with 22 bases left between them.

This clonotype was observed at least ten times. CDR3 nucleotide sequence: TGTGCCAGCAGCTTAGCGGCAGTGAGCTCCTACGAGCAGTACTTC. This encodes CASSLAAVSSYEQYF. The V and J genes are TRBV7-2 and TRBJ2-7; D gene ambiguous. From germline, CDR1 is SGHTA and CDR2 FQGNSA. Trimming left V 0 bases short and J 0 bases short, with 9 bases between. The length of the CDR3 is 15 residues. Full variable domain (rest looked up from reference TRBV7-2 and TRBJ2-7): GAGVSQSPSNKVTEKGKDVELRCDPISGHTALYWYRQSLGQGLEFLIYFQGNSAPDKSGLPSDRFSAERTGGSVSTLTIQRTQQEDSAVYLCASSLAAVSSYEQYFGPGTRLTVT.

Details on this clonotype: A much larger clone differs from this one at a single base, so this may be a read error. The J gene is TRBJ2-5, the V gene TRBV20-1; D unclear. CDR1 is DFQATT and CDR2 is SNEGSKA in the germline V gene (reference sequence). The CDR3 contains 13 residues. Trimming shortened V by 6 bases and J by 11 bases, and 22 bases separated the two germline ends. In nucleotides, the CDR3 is TGCAGTGCGGCCCAATCTTACCCTAATGAGCAGTACTTC. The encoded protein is CSAAQSYPNEQYF.

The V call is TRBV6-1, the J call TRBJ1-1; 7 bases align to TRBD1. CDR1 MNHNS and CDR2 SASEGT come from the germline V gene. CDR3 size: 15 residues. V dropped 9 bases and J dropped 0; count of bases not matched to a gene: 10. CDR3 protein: CASVRGDRLNTEAFF. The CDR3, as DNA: TGTGCCAGTGTAAGAGGGGACAGACTGAACACTGAAGCTTTCTTT.

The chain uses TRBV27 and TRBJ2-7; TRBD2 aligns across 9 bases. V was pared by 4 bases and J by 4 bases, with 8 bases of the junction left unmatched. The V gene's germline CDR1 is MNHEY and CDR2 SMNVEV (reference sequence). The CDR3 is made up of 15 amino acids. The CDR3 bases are TGTGCCAGCAGTTATCAGCGGGGGGCGGGGTACGAGCAGTACTTC. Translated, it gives CASSYQRGAGYEQYF.

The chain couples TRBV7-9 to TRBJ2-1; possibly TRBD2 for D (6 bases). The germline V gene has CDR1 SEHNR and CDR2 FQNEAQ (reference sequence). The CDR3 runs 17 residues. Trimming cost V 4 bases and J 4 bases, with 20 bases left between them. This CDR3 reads CASSSPLGGAAYNEQFF. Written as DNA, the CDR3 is TGTGCCAGCAGCTCCCCCCTCGGGGGAGCGGCGTACAATGAGCAGTTCTTC.

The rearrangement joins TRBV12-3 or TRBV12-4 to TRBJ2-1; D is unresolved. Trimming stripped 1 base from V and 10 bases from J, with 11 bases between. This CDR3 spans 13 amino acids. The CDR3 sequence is CASSLVLQGEQFF. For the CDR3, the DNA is TGTGCCAGCAGTTTAGTTTTACAAGGGGAGCAGTTCTTC.

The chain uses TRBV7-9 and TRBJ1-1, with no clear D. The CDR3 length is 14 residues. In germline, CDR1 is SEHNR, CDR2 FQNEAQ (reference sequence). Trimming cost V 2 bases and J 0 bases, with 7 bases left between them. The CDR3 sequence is CASSLRVMNTEAFF. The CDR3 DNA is TGTGCCAGCAGCTTAAGGGTAATGAACACTGAAGCTTTCTTT.

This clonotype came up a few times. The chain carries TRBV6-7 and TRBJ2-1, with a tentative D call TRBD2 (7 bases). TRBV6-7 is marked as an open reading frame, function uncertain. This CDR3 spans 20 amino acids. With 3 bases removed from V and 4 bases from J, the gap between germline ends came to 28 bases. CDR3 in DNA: TGTGCCAGCAGTTATATGGGCGACGGGGGGCGACGAACCGAATACAATGAGCAGTTCTTC. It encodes CASSYMGDGGRRTEYNEQFF.

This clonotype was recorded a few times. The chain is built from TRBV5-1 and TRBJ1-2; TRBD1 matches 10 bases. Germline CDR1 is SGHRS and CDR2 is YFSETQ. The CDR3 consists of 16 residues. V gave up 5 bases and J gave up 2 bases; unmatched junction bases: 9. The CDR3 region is CASSLRPGQGNYGYTF. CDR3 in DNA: TGCGCCAGCAGTCTCCGCCCGGGACAGGGGAACTATGGCTACACCTTC. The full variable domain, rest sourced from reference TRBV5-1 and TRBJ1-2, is KAGVTQTPRYLIKTRGQQVTLSCSPISGHRSVSWYQQTPGQGLQFLFEYFSETQRNKGNFPGRFSGRQFSNSRSEMNVSTLELGDSALYLCASSLRPGQGNYGYTFGSGTRLTVV.

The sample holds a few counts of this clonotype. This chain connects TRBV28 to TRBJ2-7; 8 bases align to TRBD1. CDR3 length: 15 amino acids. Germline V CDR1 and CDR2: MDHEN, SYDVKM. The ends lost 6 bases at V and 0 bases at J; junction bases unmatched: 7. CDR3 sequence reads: CASRIYRGSSYEQYF. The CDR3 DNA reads TGTGCCAGCAGGATCTACAGGGGGAGCTCCTACGAGCAGTACTTC.

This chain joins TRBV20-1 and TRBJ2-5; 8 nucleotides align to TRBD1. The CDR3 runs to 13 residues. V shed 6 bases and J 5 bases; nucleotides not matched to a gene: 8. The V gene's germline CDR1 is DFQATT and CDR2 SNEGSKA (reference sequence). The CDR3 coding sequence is TGCAGTGCCCAGGACAGGGAAGATGAGACCCAGTACTTC. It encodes CSAQDREDETQYF.

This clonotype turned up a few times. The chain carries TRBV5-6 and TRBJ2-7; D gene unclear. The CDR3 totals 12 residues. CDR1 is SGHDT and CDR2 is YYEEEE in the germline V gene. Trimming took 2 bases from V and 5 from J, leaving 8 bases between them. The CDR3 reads CASSFSLNEQYF. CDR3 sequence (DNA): TGTGCCAGCAGCTTCTCCCTCAACGAGCAGTACTTC.

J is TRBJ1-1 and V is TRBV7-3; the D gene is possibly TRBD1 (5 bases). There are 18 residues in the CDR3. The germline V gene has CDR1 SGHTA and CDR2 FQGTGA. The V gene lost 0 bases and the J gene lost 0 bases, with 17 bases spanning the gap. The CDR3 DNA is TGTGCCAGCAGCTTAACGGGGCTGGGGGTGGGATTGAACACTGAAGCTTTCTTT. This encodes CASSLTGLGVGLNTEAFF.

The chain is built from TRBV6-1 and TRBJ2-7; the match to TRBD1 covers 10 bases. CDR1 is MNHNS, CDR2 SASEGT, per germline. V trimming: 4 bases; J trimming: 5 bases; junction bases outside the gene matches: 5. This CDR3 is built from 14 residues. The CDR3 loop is CASSAGGTGDEQYF. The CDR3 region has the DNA TGTGCCAGCAGTGCAGGGGGGACAGGGGACGAGCAGTACTTC.

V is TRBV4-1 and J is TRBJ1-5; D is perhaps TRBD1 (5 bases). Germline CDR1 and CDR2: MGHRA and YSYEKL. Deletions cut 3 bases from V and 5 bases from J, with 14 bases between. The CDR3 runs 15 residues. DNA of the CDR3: TGCGCCAGCAGCCAGGGGACCCGGGGTGATCAGCCCCAGCATTTT. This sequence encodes CASSQGTRGDQPQHF.

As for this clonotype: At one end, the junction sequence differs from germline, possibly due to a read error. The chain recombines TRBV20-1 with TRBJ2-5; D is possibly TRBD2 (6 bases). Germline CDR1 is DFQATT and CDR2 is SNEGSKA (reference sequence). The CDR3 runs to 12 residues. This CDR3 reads CSEGREQGTQYF. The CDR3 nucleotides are TGCAGCGAGGGGCGGGAACAAGGGACCCAGTACTTC.

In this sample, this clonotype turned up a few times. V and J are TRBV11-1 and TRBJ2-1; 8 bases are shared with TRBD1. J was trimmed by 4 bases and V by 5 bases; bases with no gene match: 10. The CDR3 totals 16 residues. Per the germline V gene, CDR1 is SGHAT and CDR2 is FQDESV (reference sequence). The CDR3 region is CASSRETGVRYNEQFF. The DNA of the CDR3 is TGTGCCAGCAGCCGAGAGACAGGGGTACGGTACAATGAGCAGTTCTTC. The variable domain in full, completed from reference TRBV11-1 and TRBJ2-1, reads EAEVAQSPRYKITEKSQAVAFWCDPISGHATLYWYRQILGQGPELLVQFQDESVVDDSQLPKDRFSAERLKGVDSTLKIQPAELGDSAMYLCASSRETGVRYNEQFFGPGTRLTVL.

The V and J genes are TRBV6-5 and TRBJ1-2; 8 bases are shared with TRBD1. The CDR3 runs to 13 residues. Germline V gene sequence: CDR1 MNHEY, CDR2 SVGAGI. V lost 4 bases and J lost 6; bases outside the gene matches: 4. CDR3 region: CASSWTGTNGYTF. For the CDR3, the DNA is TGTGCCAGCAGTTGGACAGGGACAAATGGCTACACCTTC.